The rows below give T cell receptor beta chains drawn from one sample of a study of T cell repertoires in aging, cancer and after chemotherapy. TCRdb reprocessed the multiplex PCR reads via MiXCR and lists one record per CDR3 protein. The sample yields a few thousand distinct CDR3 sequences, 50% seen once. Material: blood. The source is a human donor with a solid tumor. CDR3s include the opening cysteine and the closing phenylalanine or tryptophan. The D gene is left open where the match is weak. A clone size is listed for some rows: how often the clone was seen (once, few, many), or a class if it is expanded.

d_call	clone_size	j_call	v_call	cdr3_aa	cdr3_nt
.	.	TRBJ2-7	TRBV12-3/TRBV12-4	CASSPPTTYEQYF	TGTGCCAGCAGTCCCCCGACAACCTACGAGCAGTACTTC
.	.	TRBJ1-6	TRBV30	CAWSVRSPPLHF	TGTGCCTGGAGTGTACGAAGCCCACCCCTCCACTTT
TRBD1	few	TRBJ2-1	TRBV29-1	CSVVRGQQQFF	TGCAGCGTTGTGAGGGGACAGCAGCAGTTCTTC
.	.	TRBJ2-3	TRBV5-1	CASMARGPDTQYF	TGCGCCAGCATGGCTCGGGGGCCAGATACGCAGTATTTT
.	.	TRBJ2-7	TRBV20-1	CPLGDNYEQYF	TGCCCCCTGGGGGACAACTACGAGCAGTACTTC
.	few	TRBJ1-4	TRBV19	CASSSPPTAYHEKLFF	TGTGCCAGTAGTTCCCCCCCGACAGCCTATCATGAAAAACTGTTTTTT
TRBD2	once	TRBJ2-3	TRBV11-2	CASSSMVAGGDTQYF	TGTGCCAGCAGCTCCATGGTAGCGGGGGGAGATACGCAGTATTTT
.	.	TRBJ1-1	TRBV11-2	CASSFSGTEAFF	TGTGCCAGCAGCTTTTCGGGCACTGAAGCTTTCTTT
.	.	TRBJ1-1	TRBV18	CASSPTGRRIEAFF	TGTGCCAGCTCACCCACAGGTAGAAGAATTGAAGCTTTCTTT
.	.	TRBJ1-1	TRBV18	CASSPQARGAFF	TGTGCCAGCTCACCGCAGGCGAGAGGAGCTTTCTTT
TRBD1	few	TRBJ1-2	TRBV6-5	CASSPGQYGYTF	TGTGCCAGCAGTCCGGGACAGTATGGCTACACCTTC
TRBD2	.	TRBJ2-2	TRBV7-2	CASSSPGGGTGELFF	TGTGCCAGCAGTTCCCCCGGCGGGGGCACCGGGGAGCTGTTTTTT
.	few	TRBJ1-1	TRBV6-2/TRBV6-3	CASSYPNRRMNTEAFF	TGTGCCAGCAGTTACCCTAACAGGAGAATGAACACTGAAGCTTTCTTT